This TCR beta chain was observed in a study of blood T cell repertoires in COVID-19 (dated by TCRdb to about 2020). With regard to the full study: Samples from collaborators originated in the United States, Italy and Spain and spanned both the acute and convalescent phases of COVID-19. The prospective study material was composed of cDNA or gDNA derived from T cells, B-cell-depleted T cells, or PBMCs. Nearly every sample came with metadata listing a de-identified subject ID, COVID-19 status, age in years and sex. A freely available public database, intended as a resource for researchers studying the immune response to SARS-CoV-2, is where the repertoires were released. Samples were obtained from the ongoing ImmuneRACE study (first 160 participants) and from about 1,300 subjects provided by 6 global collaborators. Where HLA class I and class II types were available, the types were taken from metadata supplied by the sample provider, not from assay-based typing. Deeply sampled blood TCRbeta repertoires from subjects exposed to, actively infected with, or recovered from COVID-19 were included in the dataset.

Turning to this clone: The specificity of this receptor is unknown. Per-nucleotide qualities are absent, and no much larger clonotype sits a single base away.

CDR1 and CDR2, looked up from the germline V gene (reference sequence), are LGHDT and YNNKEL. The CDR3 covers 14 residues, taking in both the cysteine and the phenylalanine. The CDR3 DNA has 42 bases and is translated from base 1. At the junction V is shortened by 2 bases and J by 5 bases; bases outside the gene matches: 6. Participants in the prospective study were enrolled through a virtual design, were aged about 18 to 100 years, and lived in 24 United States geographic areas. In the prospective study, participants were assigned to cohorts based on the clinical history participants reported in a screening survey and a study questionnaire. Recovered participants in ImmuneRACE Cohort 3 were defined as having two consecutive negative NP/OP PCR tests, clearance from a healthcare professional, or resolution of symptoms. Each participant in the prospective study had whole blood, serum and a nasopharyngeal or oropharyngeal swab collected by mobile phlebotomists. Prospective study participants could optionally give additional blood draws and questionnaires over an approximately two-month period. Prospective study blood samples were shipped either frozen or at room temperature before DNA extraction.

Study-wide conclusions, independent of this receptor: Clinical and demographic metadata were provided uncurated, with the amount varying by source and participant.

The immunoSEQ Assay, a bias-controlled multiplex PCR, was used to amplify TCRbeta CDR3 regions from genomic DNA. Turning to the authors' computational methods: Nucleated cell counts per sample were estimated from amplification of reference gene primers within the assay. To quantify the absolute abundance of each unique TCRbeta CDR3 rearrangement, sequence reads were collapsed and filtered. Productive Simpson clonality was computed per sample as the square root of Simpson's diversity index over productive rearrangements. TCRdb carries this immuneACCESS record with in-frame sequences only. Its versions omit some clonotypes, under half of them owing to an unresolved V gene in the studies checked, with the rest unexplained. V, J and clone size were drawn from that table, and D and trimming were deduced from the DNA. Here the sample has 280,000 or so clones; about 83% occur a single time. About 5.7% of the sample belongs to the ten largest clones.

The specimen was PBMCs or T cells enriched from blood (not recorded which). The sequence came from a woman aged 40 to 49 who had recovered from COVID-19. The V and J segments used are TRBV3-1 (or the pseudogene TRBV3-2) and TRBJ2-7, and 7 junction bases match TRBD2. In nucleotides, the sequence is TGTGCCAGCAGCCAACGCGGGAGCTTGAACGAGCAGTACTTC. The encoded protein is CASSQRGSLNEQYF.